Listed here are 28 T cell receptor beta chains from one sample, sequenced in a study of CD8 T cells in ankylosing spondylitis. TCRdb independently ran MiXCR on the 5' RACE reads; one entry per CDR3 protein. Among 150,000 or so distinct CDR3 sequences, 9.8% were seen once, and the ten largest hold over 13%. The material sequenced was blood, either unsorted or a sorted T cell fraction (not recorded which). Source of these receptors: a female donor with ankylosing spondylitis or in good health (not recorded which).

The chain is built from TRBV7-9 and TRBJ2-7, with D perhaps assigned TRBD1 or TRBD2 (6 bases each). Looked up from germline, CDR1 is SEHNR and CDR2 is FQNEAQ (reference sequence). The CDR3 is made up of 12 amino acids. The V end lost 6 bases, the J end lost 6 bases, and 12 bases lay between the germline ends. The CDR3 loop is CASSFRGGEQYF. CDR3 in DNA: TGTGCCAGCAGTTTCAGGGGAGGCGAGCAGTACTTC.

The rearrangement uses TRBV27 and TRBJ2-7; TRBD2 matches 7 bases. V lost 2 bases, J lost 3 bases, and 7 bases stayed unmatched. CDR1 is MNHEY and CDR2 is SMNVEV in the germline V gene (reference sequence). This CDR3 has 15 amino acids. In DNA form, the CDR3 reads TGTGCCAGCAGTTTAGCGTCCAGCGGGGACTACGAGCAGTACTTC. Amino acids: CASSLASSGDYEQYF.

This clonotype showed up many times. This sequence joins TRBV7-9 and TRBJ1-1; no firm D call. CDR3 length: 13 amino acids. Trimming removed 3 bases from V and 3 bases from J, with 8 bases in between. Germline V gene sequence: CDR1 SEHNR, CDR2 FQNEAQ (reference sequence). CDR3 coding DNA: TGTGCCAGCAGCTTGTCAGACTACACTGAAGCTTTCTTT. This encodes CASSLSDYTEAFF.

The rearrangement links TRBV6-5 to TRBJ1-1; possible D gene TRBD1, 6 bases. CDR1 and CDR2 (germline): MNHEY, SVGAGI. The CDR3 runs 17 residues. V lost 1 base, J lost 0 bases, and 15 bases lay in between. CDR3 in amino acids: CASSYWTAENMNTEAFF. CDR3 sequence (DNA): TGTGCCAGCAGTTACTGGACAGCGGAAAATATGAACACTGAAGCTTTCTTT.

The table lists this clonotype with a few counts. The genes are TRBV10-1 and TRBJ2-1; unclear D gene. V gave up 5 bases and J gave up 0 bases, with 11 bases separating them. The CDR3 runs to 15 residues. The germline gives CDR1 WNHNN, CDR2 SYGVQD (reference sequence). CDR3 region: CASSLSESSYNEQFF. CDR3 nucleotide sequence: TGCGCCAGCAGTTTGAGCGAGAGCTCCTACAATGAGCAGTTCTTC.

The chain is built from TRBV27 and TRBJ2-5; TRBD1 matches at 9 bases. CDR1 is MNHEY and CDR2 is SMNVEV in the germline V gene (reference sequence). The CDR3 loop spans 16 amino acids. V trimming: 6 bases; J trimming: 5 bases; junction bases outside the gene matches: 13. CDR3 amino acids: CASRPQGAPVLETQYF. Written as DNA, the CDR3 is TGTGCCAGCAGACCACAGGGGGCGCCTGTGTTGGAGACCCAGTACTTC.

In this sample, this clonotype turned up many times. This rearrangement joins TRBV29-1 to TRBJ2-3; 13 bases agree with TRBD2. CDR1 is SQVTM and CDR2 is ANQGSEA in the germline V gene. After removal of 2 bases from V and 4 bases from J, the junction contained 9 bases not matched to a gene. The CDR3 runs 17 residues. CDR3 amino acids: CSVESGLAGELADTQYF. CDR3 nucleotide sequence: TGCAGCGTTGAATCTGGACTAGCGGGAGAATTGGCAGATACGCAGTATTTT.

A few counts support this clonotype. The chain is built from TRBV20-1 and TRBJ2-5; TRBD2 matches at 8 bases. This CDR3 contains 14 residues. The V gene's germline CDR1 is DFQATT and CDR2 SNEGSKA (reference sequence). V was pared by 1 base and J by 4 bases, with 5 bases of the junction left unmatched. The CDR3 region is CSARAGRASETQYF. The CDR3 region has the DNA TGCAGTGCTAGAGCCGGGAGGGCCTCAGAGACCCAGTACTTC.

There are a few counts of this clonotype. The chain employs TRBV27 and TRBJ2-1; 9 positions match TRBD1. With 6 bases clipped from V and 2 bases from J, the junction kept 2 bases outside the gene matches. The germline gives CDR1 MNHEY, CDR2 SMNVEV (reference sequence). The CDR3 consists of 14 residues. CDR3 bases: TGTGCCAGCAGGGACAGGGGCCCCTACAATGAGCAGTTCTTC. Its translation is CASRDRGPYNEQFF.

The gene calls are TRBV7-9 and TRBJ2-3; a weak D match, TRBD2 (6 bases). The V gene's germline CDR1 is SEHNR and CDR2 FQNEAQ (reference sequence). Trimming removed 4 bases from V and 14 bases from J, with 13 bases in between. This CDR3 has 11 residues. CDR3 nucleotide sequence: TGTGCCAGCAGCTCCGGGACTTTGCCGTATTTT. Protein: CASSSGTLPYF.

The rearrangement uses TRBV30 and TRBJ1-1, with D hard to call. V lost 3 bases and J 5 bases, leaving 16 bases between the germline ends. The length of the CDR3 is 14 residues. The germline gives CDR1 GTSNPN, CDR2 SVGIG (reference sequence). For the CDR3, the DNA is TGTGCCTGGAGCCCGCGGAAGGGCCGGACTGAAGCTTTCTTT. This gives the protein CAWSPRKGRTEAFF.

V gene TRBV20-1 combines with J gene TRBJ2-2, with a tentative D call TRBD2 (6 bases). The CDR3 runs 15 residues. Germline V gene sequence: CDR1 DFQATT, CDR2 SNEGSKA (reference sequence). V gave up 0 bases and J gave up 5 bases, with 13 bases separating them. CDR3 sequence: CSARDKTSGTGELFF. CDR3 nucleotide sequence: TGCAGTGCTAGAGATAAGACTAGTGGTACCGGGGAGCTGTTTTTT.

The table lists this clonotype with a few counts. The chain combines TRBV6-1 with TRBJ2-7; 9 positions agree with TRBD2. The trim removed 7 bases at V and 4 bases at J, leaving 17 bases unmatched. Germline-derived CDR1 and CDR2 are MNHNS and SASEGT. This CDR3 contains 17 residues. This CDR3 reads CASKGEMFAGGWYEQYF. DNA of the CDR3: TGTGCCAGCAAGGGGGAAATGTTCGCGGGAGGGTGGTACGAGCAGTACTTC.

At least ten counts were recorded for this clonotype. V usage is TRBV6-5 and J usage is TRBJ2-1; the D is unclear. From germline, CDR1 is MNHEY and CDR2 SVGAGI. The V end was cut by 0 bases, the J end by 9 bases, with 6 bases between. The CDR3 consists of 12 residues. CDR3 residues: CASSYSGSEQFF. For the CDR3, the DNA is TGTGCCAGCAGTTACTCGGGAAGTGAGCAGTTCTTC.

This clonotype came up many times. The chain couples TRBV27 to TRBJ2-7; D is unresolved. The V gene's germline CDR1 is MNHEY and CDR2 SMNVEV (reference sequence). Trimming took 5 bases from V and 6 from J, leaving 8 bases between them. CDR3 size: 11 residues. In DNA, the CDR3 is TGTGCCAGCAGTGAAGGTAGCGAGCAGTACTTC. Its translation is CASSEGSEQYF.

The chain is built from TRBV7-6 and TRBJ2-7; TRBD2 matches 7 bases. CDR3 length: 13 residues. The V gene's germline CDR1 is SGHVS and CDR2 FNYEAQ. V shed 5 bases, J shed 3 bases, and the junction held 4 bases outside the gene matches. The CDR3 bases are TGTGCCAGCAGCCCGGGACTAATCTACGAGCAGTACTTC. The encoded protein is CASSPGLIYEQYF.

This clonotype was recorded a few times. This chain connects TRBV28 to TRBJ2-1; perhaps TRBD1 as D (5 bases). Trimming stripped 8 bases from V and 2 bases from J, with 10 bases between. The length of the CDR3 is 13 residues. The germline gives CDR1 MDHEN, CDR2 SYDVKM. The DNA for the CDR3 is TGTGCCAGCCGGTTAGGGGCCTACAATGAGCAGTTCTTC. Encoded protein: CASRLGAYNEQFF.

J is TRBJ2-1 and V is TRBV6-1; 11 nucleotides align to TRBD2. Germline CDR1 and CDR2: MNHNS and SASEGT. The J segment lost 2 bases and the V segment lost 6 bases, leaving 3 bases of the junction unmatched. CDR3 length: 15 amino acids. The CDR3 reads CASRTTSGTYNEQFF. The CDR3 DNA is TGTGCCAGCAGGACGACTAGCGGGACCTACAATGAGCAGTTCTTC.

The rearrangement uses TRBV20-1 and TRBJ2-3, with D perhaps assigned TRBD1 or TRBD2 (5 bases each). Germline V gives CDR1 DFQATT, CDR2 SNEGSKA (reference sequence). Trimming cost V 5 bases and J 4 bases, with 10 bases left between them. The CDR3 extends over 12 amino acids. The CDR3 spells CSARDLPDTQYF. The CDR3, as DNA: TGCAGTGCTCGGGACCTACCAGATACGCAGTATTTT.

CDR3 region: CASMKRGGGPVEQYF. As DNA, the CDR3 is TGTGCCAGCATGAAGAGAGGGGGAGGGCCAGTCGAGCAGTACTTC. The chain joins TRBV11-2 to TRBJ2-7; weak D call: TRBD2 (7 bases). Germline-derived CDR1 and CDR2 are SGHAT and FQNNGV. The V gene lost 7 bases and the J gene lost 6 bases, with 22 bases spanning the gap. The CDR3 extends over 15 amino acids.

This clonotype was picked up a small number of times. This chain links TRBV11-2 with TRBJ2-7; perhaps TRBD1 as D (6 bases). Trimming pared 5 bases from V and 6 bases from J, leaving 11 bases between. CDR1 SGHAT and CDR2 FQNNGV come from the germline V gene. The length of the CDR3 is 12 residues. Written as DNA, the CDR3 is TGTGCCAGCAGCCCTACAGGGTCCGAGCAGTACTTC. Protein: CASSPTGSEQYF.

The chain recombines TRBV6-4 with TRBJ2-2; 12 nucleotides align to TRBD2. Germline trimming cut 5 bases from V and 6 bases from J; bases unmatched to any gene: 19. Germline V gene data show CDR1 as MRHNA and CDR2 as SNTAGT. This CDR3 comprises 20 residues. DNA of the CDR3: TGTGCCAGCAGTCCACCACACTTCGTGTCTAGCGGGAGGGGCGCCGGGGAGCTGTTTTTT. This translates into CASSPPHFVSSGRGAGELFF.

This clonotype has at least ten counts. V is TRBV2 and J is TRBJ2-1; the D call may be TRBD1 or TRBD2 (5 bases each). Germline values: CDR1 SNHLY, CDR2 FYNNEI. The V end was cut by 11 bases, the J end by 1 base, with 12 bases between. The length of the CDR3 is 13 residues. Here the CDR3 DNA reads TGTGCCGGGGCGAGGGCATCCTACAATGAGCAGTTCTTC. Translated: CAGARASYNEQFF.

This sequence joins TRBV7-2 and TRBJ2-2; TRBD2 agrees at 10 bases. The V gene end was trimmed by 3 bases and the J gene end by 6 bases; junction bases not matched to a gene: 10. Germline V gene lookup returns CDR1 SGHTA and CDR2 FQGNSA. The CDR3 has 17 amino acids. The CDR3 coding sequence is TGTGCCAGCAGCTTCCAGATCACTAGCGGGATCGCCGGGGAGCTGTTTTTT. Translating gives CASSFQITSGIAGELFF.

By proportion, this clonotype is medium-sized. V gene TRBV28 combines with J gene TRBJ2-7; possibly TRBD2 for D (6 bases). From germline, CDR1 is MDHEN and CDR2 SYDVKM. V gave up 7 bases and J gave up 3 bases, with 16 bases separating them. This CDR3 comprises 14 residues. The CDR3: CASTWGGAGYEQYF. The CDR3 DNA is TGTGCCAGCACCTGGGGCGGGGCTGGCTACGAGCAGTACTTC.

This clonotype was picked up a small number of times. The CDR3 protein is CSVDLQGDTEAFF. For the CDR3, the DNA is TGCAGCGTCGACCTTCAAGGGGACACTGAAGCTTTCTTT. V and J are TRBV29-1 and TRBJ1-1; tentatively, D is TRBD1 (5 bases). The CDR3 loop spans 13 amino acids. The V and J ends lost 6 bases and 3 bases respectively, with 14 bases between them. Germline CDR1 is SQVTM and CDR2 is ANQGSEA.

In its sample, this clonotype was seen a few times. The rearrangement links TRBV27 to TRBJ1-5; 9 bases line up with TRBD1. Germline trimming cut 5 bases from V and 4 bases from J; bases unmatched to any gene: 3. The V gene's germline CDR1 is MNHEY and CDR2 SMNVEV (reference sequence). CDR3 length: 14 residues. This chain's CDR3 is CASSGTGSNQPQHF. The CDR3 DNA sequence: TGTGCCAGCAGTGGGACAGGGTCAAATCAGCCCCAGCATTTT.

The chain has TRBV10-3 and TRBJ2-7, with D possibly being TRBD2 (5 bases). Germline CDR1 ENHRY, CDR2 SYGVKD. CDR3 length equals 14 residues. V lost 4 bases and J 3 bases, leaving 13 bases between the germline ends. The CDR3 coding sequence is TGTGCCATCAGTGCTTCGGGCAGCGGCTACGAGCAGTACTTC. Translated: CAISASGSGYEQYF.